The entry below describes one T cell receptor (beta chain). TCRdb used MiXCR to reprocess the RACE reads, holding one entry per CDR3 protein. The sample includes under 300,000 distinct CDR3 sequences, 7.5% to 9% of them seen just once. The data belong to a study of human T cells and chemical hapten exposure. As to time point: pre-sensitization, week 0. The treatment: therapeutic diphenylcyclopropenone sensitization with weekly scalp DPC. Germline-derived CDR1 and CDR2 are LGHNA and YSLEER. The ends lost 5 bases at V and 7 bases at J; junction bases unmatched: 5. CDR3 length equals 13 residues. Sequencing was performed on whole blood, taken in connection with sensitization to the hapten diphenylcyclopropenone (DPC). V gene TRBV4-3 combines with J gene TRBJ1-5; the match to TRBD1 covers 7 bases. The TCR comes from a woman between 35 and 50 years old with alopecia areata. Some clones in this sample may be carry-over from other donors' samples. CDR3 sequence: CASSNRQGQPQHF. The CDR3 nucleotides are TGCGCCAGCAGCAACCGACAGGGACAGCCCCAGCATTTT.